This TCR beta chain came from a study of somatic mutations in cytotoxic T cells in rheumatoid arthritis. Study conclusions and caveats: Just what the expanded CD8+ clones targeted, in terms of antigens, remained unknown. Reported slight underrepresentation of TRBV07 in rheumatoid arthritis patients was not subjected to multiple-comparison adjustment.

Repertoires were generated with immunoSEQ multiplex PCR, while TCRdb's copy carries only in-frame clones and drops some. This table has 15,000 to 20,000 clones, roughly 72% appearing once. The V gene's germline CDR1 is SEHNR and CDR2 FQNEAQ (reference sequence). V was clipped by 5 bases and J by 1 base; unmatched bases: 10. The CDR3 totals 18 residues. Turning to this clone: Antigen specificity is unknown.

This clonotype was sampled from a man in his 60s in good health. The chain uses TRBV7-9 and TRBJ2-5; TRBD2 matches at 13 bases. The source material was CD8+ T cells sorted from blood. CDR3 nucleotide sequence: TGTGCCAGCAGCCATCCCACTAGCGGGAGGGCTACCCAAGAGACCCAGTACTTC. Translation: CASSHPTSGRATQETQYF.